Shown below are 14 T cell receptor beta chains from a single sample sequenced in a study of identical twins. TCRdb recomputed calls from the 5' RACE reads with MiXCR, one row per CDR3 protein. The sample lists a few hundred thousand distinct CDR3 sequences; approximately 15% were seen once. This same sample was also part of a study on yellow fever vaccine responses in identical twins.

The sample taken for sequencing was CD4+ T cells sorted from blood. These receptor sequences come from a woman in her late teens or twenties in good health.

This clonotype was seen a handful of times. This chain joins TRBV6-5 and TRBJ2-7; D uncertain. Trimming took 4 bases from V and 3 from J, leaving 13 bases between them. Germline lookup yields CDR1 MNHEY and CDR2 SVGAGI. The CDR3 covers 14 residues. The CDR3, as DNA: TGTGCCAGCAGTTTCGGCGGCTCGCACTACGAGCAGTACTTC. Its protein is CASSFGGSHYEQYF.

This clonotype came up a few times. The chain links TRBV19 to TRBJ2-5, with 10 positions matching TRBD2. This CDR3 contains 13 residues. The V gene's germline CDR1 is LNHDA and CDR2 SQIVND (reference sequence). The V segment lost 3 bases and the J segment 7 bases; nucleotides outside the gene matches: 2. CDR3 sequence reads: CASSILAGATQYF. The CDR3 DNA reads as TGTGCCAGTAGTATCCTAGCGGGAGCGACCCAGTACTTC. Based on the CDR3 plus reference TRBV19 and TRBJ2-5, the full variable domain is DGGITQSPKYLFRKEGQNVTLSCEQNLNHDAMYWYRQDPGQGLRLIYYSQIVNDFQKGDIAEGYSVSREKKESFPLTVTSAQKNPTAFYLCASSILAGATQYFGPGTRLLVL.

This rearrangement joins TRBV3-1 to TRBJ2-7; the D call may be TRBD1 or TRBD2 (5 bases each). The CDR3 loop spans 15 amino acids. With 1 base removed from V and 3 bases from J, the gap between germline ends came to 13 bases. Germline CDR1 LGHDT, CDR2 YNNKEL (reference sequence). The CDR3 sequence is CASSQAPGTYYEQYF. The DNA of the CDR3 is TGTGCCAGCAGCCAAGCTCCTGGGACCTACTACGAGCAGTACTTC.

The gene calls are TRBV20-1 and TRBJ2-2, with 10 bases fitting TRBD2. The CDR3 contains 16 residues. Germline V gene sequence: CDR1 DFQATT, CDR2 SNEGSKA (reference sequence). The V and J ends lost 3 bases and 2 bases, in that order; junction bases with no gene match: 6. The CDR3 bases are TGCAGTGCTAGTAGGACTAGCGGCACCAACACCGGGGAGCTGTTTTTT. Protein sequence: CSASRTSGTNTGELFF.

There are a few counts of this clonotype. This chain connects TRBV3-1 to TRBJ2-1; D may correspond to TRBD1 or TRBD2 (5 bases each). From germline, CDR1 is LGHDT and CDR2 YNNKEL (reference sequence). V was shortened by 1 base and J by 6 bases, with 13 bases between the two germline ends. This CDR3 is 15 amino acids long. CDR3 amino acids: CASSQVPRDGNEQFF. Here the CDR3 DNA reads TGTGCCAGCAGCCAAGTGCCCAGGGACGGCAATGAGCAGTTCTTC.

The chain joins TRBV20-1 to TRBJ1-1; unclear D gene. Trimming left V 2 bases short and J 1 base short, with 11 bases between. Germline assignment: CDR1 DFQATT and CDR2 SNEGSKA (reference sequence). CDR3 length: 14 amino acids. CDR3 nucleotide sequence: TGCAGTGCTAGATCGGGGATCCGGAACACTGAAGCTTTCTTT. Translating gives CSARSGIRNTEAFF.

This clonotype was recorded once. The chain is built from TRBV29-1 and TRBJ1-2; tentative D call: TRBD1 (5 bases). CDR3 length equals 11 residues. With 6 bases removed from V and 4 bases from J, the gap between germline ends came to 9 bases. Germline V CDR1 and CDR2: SQVTM, ANQGSEA. The CDR3, as DNA: TGCAGCGTCCCGACAGCCTATGGCTACACCTTC. Protein product: CSVPTAYGYTF.

This clonotype has more than one count but fewer than ten. The chain carries TRBV2 and TRBJ1-3; D is uncertain. CDR1 and CDR2 from the germline V gene are SNHLY and FYNNEI. The CDR3 has 14 residues. Trimming removed 6 bases at V and 3 bases at J, with 12 bases between. CDR3 protein: CASSERASGNTIYF. The CDR3 coding sequence is TGTGCCAGCAGCGAGAGGGCTAGTGGAAACACCATATATTTT.

The chain carries TRBV20-1 and TRBJ1-5; the match to TRBD1 covers 8 bases. This CDR3 has 14 amino acids. Germline-derived CDR1 and CDR2 are DFQATT and SNEGSKA (reference sequence). J lost 3 bases, V lost 5 bases, and 6 bases had no gene match. The CDR3 region has the DNA TGCAGTGCTGCCTCGGACAGGGACAATCAGCCCCAGCATTTT. This sequence encodes CSAASDRDNQPQHF.

Many counts were recorded for this clonotype. J is TRBJ2-1 and V is TRBV5-1; 7 nucleotides match TRBD1. Germline assignment: CDR1 SGHRS and CDR2 YFSETQ. The CDR3 is made up of 16 amino acids. Trimming removed 0 bases from V and 5 bases from J; junction bases left unmatched: 8. CDR3 in amino acids: CASSLGKGGRDNEQFF. CDR3 sequence (DNA): TGCGCCAGCAGCTTGGGAAAAGGGGGCCGTGACAATGAGCAGTTCTTC.

The J gene is TRBJ1-6, the V gene TRBV4-1; a weak D match, TRBD1 (5 bases). Germline-derived CDR1 and CDR2 are MGHRA and YSYEKL. Trimming pared 0 bases from V and 9 bases from J, leaving 9 bases between. The CDR3 length is 14 residues. CDR3 DNA sequence: TGCGCCAGCAGCCAAGAGGGTGGGACTTCACCCCTCCACTTT. Translated: CASSQEGGTSPLHF.

This clonotype was seen only a few times. The J gene is TRBJ2-5, the V gene TRBV20-1; 7 bases fit TRBD2. V was clipped by 3 bases and J by 3 bases; unmatched bases: 10. Germline CDR1 DFQATT, CDR2 SNEGSKA (reference sequence). CDR3 size: 15 residues. CDR3 sequence (DNA): TGCAGTGCTAGGATAGGGAGGGAGCAAGAAGAGACCCAGTACTTC. Translation: CSARIGREQEETQYF.

This clonotype turned up a few times. This chain joins TRBV7-2 and TRBJ1-4; D not certain. Germline-derived CDR1 and CDR2 are SGHTA and FQGNSA. The V end lost 2 bases, the J end lost 4 bases, and 8 bases lay between the germline ends. The CDR3 runs to 14 residues. CDR3 sequence (DNA): TGTGCCAGCAGCTTACAAGGCCATAATGAAAAACTGTTTTTT. This encodes CASSLQGHNEKLFF.

At least ten counts were recorded for this clonotype. This chain connects TRBV29-1 to TRBJ2-1, with 13 bases aligning to TRBD2. Germline V lookup: CDR1 SQVTM, CDR2 ANQGSEA. V trimming: 4 bases; J trimming: 0 bases; junction bases outside the gene matches: 3. This CDR3 has 16 amino acids. CDR3 residues: CSVGLAGGSSYNEQFF. The CDR3 DNA reads TGCAGCGTTGGACTAGCGGGGGGTAGCTCCTACAATGAGCAGTTCTTC.